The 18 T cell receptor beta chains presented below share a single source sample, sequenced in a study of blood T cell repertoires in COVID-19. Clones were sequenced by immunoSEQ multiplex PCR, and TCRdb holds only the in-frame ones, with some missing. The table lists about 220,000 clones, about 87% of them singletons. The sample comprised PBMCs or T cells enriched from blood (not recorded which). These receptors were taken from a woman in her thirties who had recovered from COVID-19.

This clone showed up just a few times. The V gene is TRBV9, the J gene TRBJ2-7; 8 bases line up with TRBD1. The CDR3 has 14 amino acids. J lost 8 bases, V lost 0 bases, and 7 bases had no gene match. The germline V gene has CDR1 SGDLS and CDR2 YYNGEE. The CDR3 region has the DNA TGTGCCAGCAGCGTAGGGGACAGGCCTAATCAGCAGTACTTC. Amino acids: CASSVGDRPNQQYF.

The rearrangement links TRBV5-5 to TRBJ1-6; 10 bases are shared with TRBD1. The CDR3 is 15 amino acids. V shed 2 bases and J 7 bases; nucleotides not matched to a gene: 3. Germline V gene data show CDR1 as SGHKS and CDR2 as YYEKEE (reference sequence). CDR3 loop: CASSLTGQGNSPLHF. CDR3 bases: TGTGCCAGCAGCTTAACGGGACAGGGGAATTCACCCCTCCACTTT.

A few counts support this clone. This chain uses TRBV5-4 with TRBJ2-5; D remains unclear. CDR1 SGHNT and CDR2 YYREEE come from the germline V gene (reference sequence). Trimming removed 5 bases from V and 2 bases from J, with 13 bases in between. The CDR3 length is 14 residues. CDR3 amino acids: CASRPDSVQETQYF. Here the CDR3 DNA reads TGTGCCAGCAGACCCGACTCGGTACAAGAGACCCAGTACTTC.

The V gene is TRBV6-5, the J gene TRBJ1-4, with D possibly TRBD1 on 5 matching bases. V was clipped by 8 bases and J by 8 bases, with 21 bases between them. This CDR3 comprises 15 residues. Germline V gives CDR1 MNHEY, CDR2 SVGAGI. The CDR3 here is CASSGSMWGVEKLFF. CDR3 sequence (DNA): TGTGCCAGCTCCGGTTCCATGTGGGGGGTAGAAAAACTGTTTTTT.

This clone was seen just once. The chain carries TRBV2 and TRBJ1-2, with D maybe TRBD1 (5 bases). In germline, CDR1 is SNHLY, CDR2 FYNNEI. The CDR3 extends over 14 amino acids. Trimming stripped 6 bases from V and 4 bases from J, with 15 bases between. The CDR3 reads CASRVDSLLYGYTF. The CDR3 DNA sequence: TGTGCCAGCAGAGTTGACAGTCTCCTCTATGGCTACACCTTC.

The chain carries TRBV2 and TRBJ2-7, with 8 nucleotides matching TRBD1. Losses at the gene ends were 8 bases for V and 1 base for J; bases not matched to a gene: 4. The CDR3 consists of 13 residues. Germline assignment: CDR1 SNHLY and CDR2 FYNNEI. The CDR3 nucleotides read TGTGCCAGCCGGGACAGGCCTTCCTACGAGCAGTACTTC. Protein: CASRDRPSYEQYF.

CDR3 bases: TGCGCCAGCAGCCAGGGAGGGGGAGCTAATGAAAAACTGTTTTTT. Translated: CASSQGGGANEKLFF. The rearrangement links TRBV4-1 to TRBJ1-4, with D maybe TRBD1 (6 bases). This CDR3 is built from 15 residues. The V gene's germline CDR1 is MGHRA and CDR2 YSYEKL. Trimming shortened V by 3 bases and J by 3 bases, and 11 bases separated the two germline ends.

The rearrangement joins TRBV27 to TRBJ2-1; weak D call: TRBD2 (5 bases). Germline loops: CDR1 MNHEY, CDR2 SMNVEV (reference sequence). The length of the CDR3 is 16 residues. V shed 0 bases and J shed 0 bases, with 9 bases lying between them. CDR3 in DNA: TGTGCCAGCAGTTTATCCCGGGAAAGCTCCTACAATGAGCAGTTCTTC. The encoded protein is CASSLSRESSYNEQFF.

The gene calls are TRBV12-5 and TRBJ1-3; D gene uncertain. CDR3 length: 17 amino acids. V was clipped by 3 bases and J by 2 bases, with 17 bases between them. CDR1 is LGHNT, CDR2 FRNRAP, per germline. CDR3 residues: CASGLVAGLGPGNTIYF. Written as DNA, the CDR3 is TGTGCTAGTGGTTTAGTGGCAGGCTTAGGCCCTGGAAACACCATATATTTT.

The CDR3 sequence is CASSNRDNYNEQFF. The CDR3 DNA follows: TGTGCCAGCAGCAACCGGGACAACTACAATGAGCAGTTCTTC. The chain carries TRBV9 and TRBJ2-1; tentative D call: TRBD1 (6 bases). This CDR3 is built from 14 residues. CDR1 and CDR2 from the germline V gene are SGDLS and YYNGEE. The V end was cut by 4 bases, the J end by 3 bases, with 11 bases between.

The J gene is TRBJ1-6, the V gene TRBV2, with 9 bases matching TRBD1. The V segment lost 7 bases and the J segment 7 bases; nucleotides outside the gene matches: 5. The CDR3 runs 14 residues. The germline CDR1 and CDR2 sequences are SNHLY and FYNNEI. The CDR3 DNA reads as TGTGCCAGCATGATGACAGGGGGAAATTCACCCCTCCACTTT. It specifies CASMMTGGNSPLHF.

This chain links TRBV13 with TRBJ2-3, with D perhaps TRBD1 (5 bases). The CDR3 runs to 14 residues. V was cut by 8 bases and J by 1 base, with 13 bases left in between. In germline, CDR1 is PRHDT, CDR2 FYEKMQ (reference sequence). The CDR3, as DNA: TGTGCCAGCGCCGCCAGGGAAGGCACAGATACGCAGTATTTT. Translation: CASAAREGTDTQYF.

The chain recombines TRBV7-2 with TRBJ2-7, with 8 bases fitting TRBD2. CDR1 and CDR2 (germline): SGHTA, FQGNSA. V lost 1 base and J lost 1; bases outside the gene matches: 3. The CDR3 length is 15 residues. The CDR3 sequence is CASSLGSGVSYEQYF. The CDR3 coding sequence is TGTGCCAGCAGCTTAGGTAGCGGGGTATCCTACGAGCAGTACTTC.

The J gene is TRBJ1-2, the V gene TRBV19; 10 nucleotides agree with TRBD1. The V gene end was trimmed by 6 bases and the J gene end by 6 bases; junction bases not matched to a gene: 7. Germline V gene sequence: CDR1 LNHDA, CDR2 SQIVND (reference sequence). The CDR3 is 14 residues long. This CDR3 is CASSRQGAGHGYTF. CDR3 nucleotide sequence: TGTGCCAGTAGCCGACAGGGGGCCGGACATGGCTACACCTTC.

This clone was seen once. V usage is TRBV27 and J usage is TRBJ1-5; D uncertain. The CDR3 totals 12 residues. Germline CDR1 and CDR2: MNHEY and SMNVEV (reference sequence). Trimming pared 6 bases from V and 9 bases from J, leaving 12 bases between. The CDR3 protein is CASSSRGGPQHF. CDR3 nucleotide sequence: TGTGCCAGCAGCTCGCGGGGTGGGCCCCAGCATTTT.

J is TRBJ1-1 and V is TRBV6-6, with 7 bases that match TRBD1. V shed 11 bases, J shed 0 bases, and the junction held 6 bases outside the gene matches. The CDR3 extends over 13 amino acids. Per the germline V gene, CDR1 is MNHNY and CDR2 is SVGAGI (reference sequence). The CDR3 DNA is TGTGCCGAAAGGGGGCTGCTGAACACTGAAGCTTTCTTT. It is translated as CAERGLLNTEAFF.

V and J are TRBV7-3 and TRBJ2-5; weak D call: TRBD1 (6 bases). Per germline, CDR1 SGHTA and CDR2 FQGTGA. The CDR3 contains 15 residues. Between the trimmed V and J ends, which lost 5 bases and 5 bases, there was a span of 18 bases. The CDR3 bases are TGTGCCAGCAGCGTTACAGGGCCCTCGGGGGAGACCCAGTACTTC. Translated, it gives CASSVTGPSGETQYF. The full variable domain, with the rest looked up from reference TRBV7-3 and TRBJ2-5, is GAGVSQTPSNKVTEKGKYVELRCDPISGHTALYWYRQSLGQGPEFLIYFQGTGAADDSGLPNDRFFAVRPEGSVSTLKIQRTERGDSAVYLCASSVTGPSGETQYFGPGTRLLVL.

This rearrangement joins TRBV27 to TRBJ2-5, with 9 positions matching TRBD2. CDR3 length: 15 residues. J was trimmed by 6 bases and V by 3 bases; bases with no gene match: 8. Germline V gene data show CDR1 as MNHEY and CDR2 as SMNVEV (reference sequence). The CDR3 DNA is TGTGCCAGCAGTTTTGGCGGGGGGGCCCAGAAGACCCAGTACTTC. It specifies CASSFGGGAQKTQYF.